Listed below are T cell receptor beta chains from one sample, sequenced in a study of T cell clones after liver transplantation. The assay was immunoSEQ multiplex PCR, and TCRdb's table has in-frame clones only and misses some. The repertoire has about 7,900 clones, roughly 80% of them found once; the top ten carry around 40%. The sample here was CD8+ T cells from blood, taken before liver transplant. The receptor set was obtained from a human donor who received a liver transplant. The CDR3 runs from the conserved cysteine through the conserved F or W. Each record gives: V gene, clone size, J gene, D gene, CDR3 protein, CDR3 DNA. The D gene is left open where the match is weak. The listing skips clone size in some rows; elsewhere it reads once, few, many or a size class.

V gene: TRBV7-9
clone size: NA
J gene: TRBJ1-1
D gene: NA
CDR3 protein: CATVFSTEAFF
CDR3 DNA: TGTGCCACCGTATTCAGCACTGAAGCTTTCTTT

V gene: TRBV28
clone size: once
J gene: TRBJ1-4
D gene: TRBD1
CDR3 protein: CASSLTGGGNEKLFF
CDR3 DNA: TGTGCCAGCAGTTTAACAGGGGGCGGAAATGAAAAACTGTTTTTT

V gene: TRBV5-6
clone size: NA
J gene: TRBJ1-2
D gene: TRBD1
CDR3 protein: CASSSPGTGDYGYTF
CDR3 DNA: TGTGCCAGCAGCTCCCCCGGGACAGGGGACTATGGCTACACCTTC

V gene: TRBV2
clone size: NA
J gene: TRBJ2-1
D gene: NA
CDR3 protein: CASSEGRHNEQFF
CDR3 DNA: TGTGCCAGCAGTGAGGGGCGACACAATGAGCAGTTCTTC

V gene: TRBV6-5
clone size: NA
J gene: TRBJ1-5
D gene: TRBD1
CDR3 protein: CASSSGQGGNQPQHF
CDR3 DNA: TGTGCCAGCAGTAGCGGACAGGGGGGCAATCAGCCCCAGCATTTT

V gene: TRBV27
clone size: NA
J gene: TRBJ2-1
D gene: NA
CDR3 protein: CASSFPAAKYNEQFF
CDR3 DNA: TGTGCCAGCAGTTTCCCAGCGGCCAAATACAATGAGCAGTTCTTC

V gene: TRBV4-1
clone size: NA
J gene: TRBJ1-1
D gene: NA
CDR3 protein: CASSHLGGTEAFF
CDR3 DNA: TGCGCCAGCAGCCATCTAGGGGGCACTGAAGCTTTCTTT

V gene: TRBV4-1
clone size: NA
J gene: TRBJ2-7
D gene: NA
CDR3 protein: CASSLQTETYEQYF
CDR3 DNA: TGCGCCAGCAGCCTCCAGACAGAAACCTACGAGCAGTACTTC

V gene: TRBV10-2
clone size: few
J gene: TRBJ1-2
D gene: NA
CDR3 protein: CASSDREFGYTF
CDR3 DNA: TGCGCCAGCAGTGATCGAGAGTTCGGCTACACCTTC

V gene: TRBV7-7
clone size: NA
J gene: TRBJ1-1
D gene: TRBD1
CDR3 protein: CASSTPGQRSTEAFF
CDR3 DNA: TGTGCCAGCAGCACCCCGGGACAGAGGAGCACTGAAGCTTTCTTT

V gene: TRBV5-1
clone size: NA
J gene: TRBJ2-3
D gene: TRBD1
CDR3 protein: CASSSQTGYSTDTQYF
CDR3 DNA: TGCGCCAGCAGCTCCCAGACAGGGTACTCCACAGATACGCAGTATTTT

V gene: TRBV5-6
clone size: NA
J gene: TRBJ1-2
D gene: TRBD1
CDR3 protein: CASSFGQGGQNGYTF
CDR3 DNA: TGTGCCAGCAGCTTCGGACAGGGTGGGCAAAATGGCTACACCTTC

V gene: TRBV18
clone size: NA
J gene: TRBJ2-3
D gene: TRBD2
CDR3 protein: CASPPAPVAGGNTDTQYF
CDR3 DNA: TGTGCCAGCCCCCCGGCGCCAGTGGCGGGAGGCAACACAGATACGCAGTATTTT

V gene: TRBV7-9
clone size: NA
J gene: TRBJ2-7
D gene: TRBD2
CDR3 protein: CASSSSQLAEAYEQYF
CDR3 DNA: TGTGCCAGCAGCTCAAGTCAACTAGCGGAGGCCTACGAGCAGTACTTC

V gene: TRBV5-6
clone size: NA
J gene: TRBJ2-6
D gene: NA
CDR3 protein: CASSLSLSSGANVLTF
CDR3 DNA: TGTGCCAGCAGCTTGTCTTTGAGCTCTGGGGCCAACGTCCTGACTTTC

V gene: TRBV27
clone size: NA
J gene: TRBJ2-5
D gene: NA
CDR3 protein: CASSSSGTQETQYF
CDR3 DNA: TGTGCCAGCAGTTCGTCCGGGACACAAGAGACCCAGTACTTC

V gene: TRBV4-1
clone size: once
J gene: TRBJ1-2
D gene: TRBD1
CDR3 protein: CASSQPLDRGDGYTF
CDR3 DNA: TGCGCCAGCAGCCAACCATTGGACAGGGGAGATGGCTACACCTTC

V gene: TRBV30
clone size: NA
J gene: TRBJ1-1
D gene: TRBD1
CDR3 protein: CAWSVDRGTEAFF
CDR3 DNA: TGTGCCTGGAGTGTGGACAGGGGGACTGAAGCTTTCTTT

V gene: TRBV5-7
clone size: NA
J gene: TRBJ1-2
D gene: NA
CDR3 protein: CASSLVRPREGRYTF
CDR3 DNA: TGTGCCAGCAGCTTGGTTCGGCCCCGGGAGGGTCGCTACACCTTC

V gene: TRBV27
clone size: NA
J gene: TRBJ1-1
D gene: NA
CDR3 protein: CASSLNGNLNTEAFF
CDR3 DNA: TGTGCCAGCAGTTTAAACGGGAATTTGAACACTGAAGCTTTCTTT

V gene: TRBV13
clone size: NA
J gene: TRBJ2-1
D gene: TRBD1
CDR3 protein: CASSFTGGRDEQFF
CDR3 DNA: TGTGCCAGCAGCTTCACAGGGGGCAGGGATGAGCAGTTCTTC

V gene: TRBV9
clone size: NA
J gene: TRBJ2-3
D gene: NA
CDR3 protein: CASSVRGGDNTDTQYF
CDR3 DNA: TGTGCCAGCAGCGTAAGGGGGGGGGATAACACAGATACGCAGTATTTT

V gene: TRBV6-6
clone size: NA
J gene: TRBJ2-7
D gene: TRBD2
CDR3 protein: CASTKAGPSDEQYF
CDR3 DNA: TGTGCCAGCACCAAAGCGGGGCCCTCTGACGAGCAGTACTTC

V gene: TRBV6-6
clone size: NA
J gene: TRBJ2-7
D gene: TRBD1
CDR3 protein: CASSPGTGIYEQYF
CDR3 DNA: TGTGCCAGCAGCCCCGGGACAGGGATCTACGAGCAGTACTTC

V gene: TRBV2
clone size: NA
J gene: TRBJ1-5
D gene: NA
CDR3 protein: CASSLDRNQPQHF
CDR3 DNA: TGTGCCAGCAGTCTAGACAGAAATCAGCCCCAGCATTTT

V gene: TRBV7-3
clone size: NA
J gene: TRBJ2-1
D gene: TRBD1
CDR3 protein: CASSSTDRSSYNEQFF
CDR3 DNA: TGTGCCAGCAGTTCAACGGACAGGAGCTCCTACAATGAGCAGTTCTTC

V gene: TRBV6-1
clone size: NA
J gene: TRBJ2-7
D gene: TRBD2
CDR3 protein: CASSEFSGGYEQYF
CDR3 DNA: TGTGCCAGCAGTGAATTCAGCGGGGGCTACGAGCAGTACTTC

V gene: TRBV6-6
clone size: few
J gene: TRBJ2-7
D gene: NA
CDR3 protein: CATQQSSYEQYF
CDR3 DNA: TGTGCCACTCAACAGAGCTCCTACGAGCAGTACTTC

V gene: TRBV7-9
clone size: NA
J gene: TRBJ1-1
D gene: NA
CDR3 protein: CASSFGETEAFF
CDR3 DNA: TGTGCCAGCAGCTTTGGAGAGACTGAAGCTTTCTTT

V gene: TRBV27
clone size: NA
J gene: TRBJ2-1
D gene: NA
CDR3 protein: CASSSGVSFNEQFF
CDR3 DNA: TGTGCCAGCAGTTCCGGGGTATCTTTCAATGAGCAGTTCTTC

V gene: TRBV18
clone size: NA
J gene: TRBJ2-7
D gene: NA
CDR3 protein: CASSPPAGSVYEQYF
CDR3 DNA: TGTGCCAGCTCACCACCCGCAGGGTCTGTCTACGAGCAGTACTTC

V gene: TRBV28
clone size: NA
J gene: TRBJ1-1
D gene: NA
CDR3 protein: CASNVQGYTEAFF
CDR3 DNA: TGTGCCAGCAACGTACAGGGATACACTGAAGCTTTCTTT

V gene: TRBV19
clone size: NA
J gene: TRBJ2-3
D gene: TRBD2
CDR3 protein: CASSQLAGSTDTQYF
CDR3 DNA: TGTGCCAGTAGCCAACTAGCGGGTAGCACAGATACGCAGTATTTT

V gene: TRBV14
clone size: NA
J gene: TRBJ2-7
D gene: NA
CDR3 protein: CASSQENQGYEQYF
CDR3 DNA: TGTGCCAGCAGCCAAGAAAACCAGGGCTACGAGCAGTACTTC

V gene: TRBV7-3
clone size: NA
J gene: TRBJ2-2
D gene: TRBD1
CDR3 protein: CASSPDRAGELFF
CDR3 DNA: TGTGCCAGCAGCCCGGACAGGGCCGGGGAGCTGTTTTTT

V gene: TRBV4-1
clone size: once
J gene: TRBJ2-3
D gene: TRBD2
CDR3 protein: CASSQVLGSGGARTDTQYF
CDR3 DNA: TGCGCCAGCAGCCAAGTGCTAGGTAGCGGGGGGGCGCGCACAGATACGCAGTATTTT

V gene: TRBV6-5
clone size: NA
J gene: TRBJ2-1
D gene: TRBD2
CDR3 protein: CASSYDRGGLNEQFF
CDR3 DNA: TGTGCCAGCAGTTACGACCGGGGGGGCCTCAATGAGCAGTTCTTC

V gene: TRBV14
clone size: NA
J gene: TRBJ2-3
D gene: NA
CDR3 protein: CASSPLSSADTQYF
CDR3 DNA: TGTGCCAGCAGTCCCCTTTCCAGCGCAGATACGCAGTATTTT

V gene: TRBV7-8
clone size: NA
J gene: TRBJ2-7
D gene: NA
CDR3 protein: CASSLFGDGTYEQYF
CDR3 DNA: TGTGCCAGCAGCTTATTTGGAGACGGGACCTACGAGCAGTACTTC

V gene: TRBV27
clone size: NA
J gene: TRBJ2-1
D gene: TRBD2
CDR3 protein: CASSSRLAGGPNEQFF
CDR3 DNA: TGTGCCAGCAGTTCGCGCCTAGCGGGGGGGCCGAATGAGCAGTTCTTC

V gene: TRBV10-1
clone size: NA
J gene: TRBJ2-3
D gene: TRBD2
CDR3 protein: CASSEKRGANTQYF
CDR3 DNA: TGCGCCAGCAGTGAGAAGCGGGGGGCAAATACGCAGTATTTT

V gene: TRBV27
clone size: medium-sized
J gene: TRBJ1-6
D gene: TRBD1
CDR3 protein: CASSLGPGGGSPLHF
CDR3 DNA: TGTGCCAGCAGTTTAGGGCCAGGGGGCGGTTCACCCCTCCACTTT

V gene: TRBV2
clone size: NA
J gene: TRBJ2-2
D gene: NA
CDR3 protein: CASSELVETTNTGELFF
CDR3 DNA: TGTGCCAGCAGTGAATTGGTCGAGACAACGAACACCGGGGAGCTGTTTTTT

V gene: TRBV5-1
clone size: NA
J gene: TRBJ1-1
D gene: TRBD1
CDR3 protein: CASSTGQPNTEAFF
CDR3 DNA: TGCGCCAGCAGCACGGGACAGCCGAACACTGAAGCTTTCTTT

V gene: TRBV9
clone size: NA
J gene: TRBJ2-7
D gene: NA
CDR3 protein: CASSVGGTTDEQYF
CDR3 DNA: TGTGCCAGCAGCGTAGGGGGCACTACCGACGAGCAGTACTTC

V gene: TRBV28
clone size: NA
J gene: TRBJ1-1
D gene: TRBD1
CDR3 protein: CASSSTGGWTEAFF
CDR3 DNA: TGTGCCAGCAGTTCGACAGGGGGCTGGACTGAAGCTTTCTTT

V gene: TRBV6-1
clone size: NA
J gene: TRBJ1-4
D gene: NA
CDR3 protein: CASSEPIRVLNEKLFF
CDR3 DNA: TGTGCCAGCAGTGAACCCATCAGGGTACTTAATGAAAAACTGTTTTTT

V gene: TRBV10-2
clone size: few
J gene: TRBJ1-2
D gene: TRBD1
CDR3 protein: CASSATGGYGYTF
CDR3 DNA: TGCGCCAGCAGTGCGACAGGGGGCTATGGCTACACCTTC

V gene: TRBV27
clone size: NA
J gene: TRBJ2-7
D gene: NA
CDR3 protein: CASSLKPSYEQYF
CDR3 DNA: TGTGCCAGCAGTTTAAAGCCTTCCTACGAGCAGTACTTC

V gene: TRBV2
clone size: NA
J gene: TRBJ2-3
D gene: NA
CDR3 protein: CASSEVSRDTQYF
CDR3 DNA: TGTGCCAGCAGTGAAGTATCGAGAGATACGCAGTATTTT

V gene: TRBV18
clone size: once
J gene: TRBJ1-1
D gene: TRBD1
CDR3 protein: CASSPTGANTEAFF
CDR3 DNA: TGTGCCAGCTCGCCGACAGGGGCCAACACTGAAGCTTTCTTT

V gene: TRBV29-1
clone size: NA
J gene: TRBJ2-3
D gene: TRBD1
CDR3 protein: CSVKPGQGEGDTQYF
CDR3 DNA: TGCAGCGTGAAACCTGGACAGGGGGAGGGGGATACGCAGTATTTT

V gene: TRBV4-1
clone size: NA
J gene: TRBJ1-4
D gene: NA
CDR3 protein: CASSHRGDALEKLFF
CDR3 DNA: TGCGCCAGCAGCCACCGGGGAGATGCACTCGAAAAACTGTTTTTT

V gene: TRBV7-9
clone size: NA
J gene: TRBJ1-2
D gene: TRBD1
CDR3 protein: CASGSRGPKEPNYGYTF
CDR3 DNA: TGTGCCAGCGGCTCCAGGGGGCCAAAGGAGCCTAACTATGGCTACACCTTC